The next 4 T cell receptor beta chains were all read from a single sample in a study of CD8 T cells in ankylosing spondylitis (dated by TCRdb to 2017 to 2019). Antigen specificity for these receptors is unknown. Study-wide findings and limitations: Blood from ankylosing spondylitis patients appeared to be characterized by a TCR beta motif composed of about eight highly homologous amino acid variants.

The library was produced with 5' RACE. The data were produced on an Illumina HiSeq 2500. In TCRdb, the public reads were trimmed at Q25 with fastp and aligned with MiXCR, with productive beta chains retained. Every CDR3 protein is listed once, alongside the most common genes and DNA of its rows. In all, the sample holds about 390,000 distinct CDR3 sequences, and about a fifth of those were seen once. The ten most abundant clones make up about 15% of the sample. The sequenced sample was blood, either unsorted or a sorted T cell fraction (not recorded which). Every receptor here comes from a male donor with ankylosing spondylitis.

The rearrangement links TRBV24-1 to TRBJ2-6, with 7 positions matching TRBD1. CDR3 length: 16 amino acids. V shed 3 bases and J 0 bases; nucleotides not matched to a gene: 1. The germline V gene encodes CDR1 KGHDR and CDR2 SFDVKD. CDR3 nucleotides: TGTGCCACCAGTGATCGACAGGGCTCTGGGGCCAACGTCCTGACTTTC. Protein product: CATSDRQGSGANVLTF.

The rearrangement uses TRBV5-1 and TRBJ2-2, with 7 positions matching TRBD2. Germline V gene lookup returns CDR1 SGHRS and CDR2 YFSETQ. The V gene end was trimmed by 4 bases and the J gene end by 3 bases; junction bases not matched to a gene: 9. The length of the CDR3 is 16 residues. The CDR3 region has the DNA TGCGCCAGCAGCCCGTGGGCTAGCGGTGACACCGGGGAGCTGTTTTTT. Amino acid sequence: CASSPWASGDTGELFF.

The sample holds many counts of this clonotype. The chain uses TRBV5-1 and TRBJ2-7; D ambiguous. Germline loops: CDR1 SGHRS, CDR2 YFSETQ. V dropped 1 base and J dropped 6 bases, with 8 bases sitting between them. This CDR3 region has 12 residues. The CDR3 nucleotides are TGCGCCAGCAGCTTGACACGCTCCGAGCAGTACTTC. Protein sequence: CASSLTRSEQYF.

This clonotype was seen more than once but under ten times. V and J are TRBV20-1 and TRBJ2-1; 8 nucleotides match TRBD2. The length of the CDR3 is 15 residues. From germline, CDR1 is DFQATT and CDR2 SNEGSKA (reference sequence). The V and J ends lost 3 bases and 8 bases, in that order; junction bases with no gene match: 12. In nucleotides, the CDR3 is TGCAGTGCTAGTGAGATGGGTGCAGCGGGGGATGAGCAGTTCTTC. Its protein is CSASEMGAAGDEQFF.